A selection of T cell receptor beta chains follows, all from one sample in a study of tumor-infiltrating lymphocytes in primary liver carcinoma. Each CDR3 protein gets one entry after TCRdb re-called the multiplex PCR reads with MiXCR. The table has more than 150,000 distinct CDR3 sequences, around 60% seen once; the top ten hold approximately 68%. Sequencing was carried out using peripheral blood. Receptors were obtained from a man in his forties with primary liver carcinoma and hepatitis B virus infection. Each CDR3 is given with its conserved first and last residue. A D gene is named only where the DNA matches it firmly. Size values are once, few and many counts, or a class for expanded clones, and some rows have none.

d_call: TRBD1; clone_size: -; v_call: TRBV11-2; j_call: TRBJ2-1; cdr3_aa: CASSLRGQGSRNEQFF; cdr3_nt: TGTGCCAGCAGCTTACGTGGACAGGGATCGCGGAATGAGCAGTTCTTC
d_call: TRBD2; clone_size: once; v_call: TRBV24-1; j_call: TRBJ2-2; cdr3_aa: CATSGFPSGRTGELFF; cdr3_nt: TGTGCCACCAGTGGTTTCCCTAGCGGGAGGACCGGGGAGCTGTTTTTT
d_call: TRBD2; clone_size: -; v_call: TRBV5-5; j_call: TRBJ2-7; cdr3_aa: CASRMTSAPSSSYEQYF; cdr3_nt: TGTGCCAGCAGGATGACTAGCGCTCCTTCTAGCTCCTACGAGCAGTACTTC
d_call: -; clone_size: -; v_call: TRBV12-1; j_call: TRBJ2-1; cdr3_aa: CASSLRRETDNEQFF; cdr3_nt: TGTGCCAGCAGCCTCCGGCGGGAGACAGACAATGAGCAGTTCTTC
d_call: -; clone_size: once; v_call: TRBV12-5; j_call: TRBJ2-1; cdr3_aa: CASDWGMNEQFF; cdr3_nt: TGTGCTAGTGATTGGGGTATGAATGAGCAGTTCTTC
d_call: -; clone_size: -; v_call: TRBV11-1; j_call: TRBJ2-7; cdr3_aa: CASSWGFSYEQCF; cdr3_nt: TGTGCCAGCAGCTGGGGCTTCTCCTACGAGCAGTGTTTC
d_call: TRBD2; clone_size: -; v_call: TRBV14; j_call: TRBJ2-7; cdr3_aa: CASSLSSGSDEQYF; cdr3_nt: TGTGCCAGCAGCCTCTCTAGCGGGAGCGACGAGCAGTACTTC
d_call: -; clone_size: -; v_call: TRBV11-2; j_call: TRBJ2-7; cdr3_aa: CASSVRGGYSYEQYF; cdr3_nt: TGTGCCAGCAGCGTAAGGGGAGGTTACTCCTACGAGCAGTACTTC
d_call: TRBD2; clone_size: many; v_call: TRBV11-2; j_call: TRBJ2-1; cdr3_aa: CASSLGTSSQNEQFF; cdr3_nt: TGTGCCAGCAGCCTCGGGACTAGCAGTCAGAATGAGCAGTTCTTC
d_call: -; clone_size: many; v_call: TRBV11-2; j_call: TRBJ2-2; cdr3_aa: CASSLLEGAGELFF; cdr3_nt: TGTGCCAGCAGCTTATTAGAGGGAGCCGGGGAGCTGTTTTTT
d_call: TRBD1; clone_size: -; v_call: TRBV6-2/TRBV6-3; j_call: TRBJ1-5; cdr3_aa: CASSLTGAGNQPQHF; cdr3_nt: TGTGCCAGCAGTTTGACAGGGGCAGGCAATCAGCCCCAGCATTTT
d_call: TRBD2; clone_size: few; v_call: TRBV6-5; j_call: TRBJ2-1; cdr3_aa: CASSSTPGLAGINEQFF; cdr3_nt: TGTGCCAGCAGTTCAACTCCGGGACTAGCGGGAATCAATGAGCAGTTCTTC
d_call: -; clone_size: few; v_call: TRBV29-1; j_call: TRBJ2-1; cdr3_aa: CSVDEGYSYNEQFF; cdr3_nt: TGCAGCGTTGACGAGGGCTACTCCTACAATGAGCAGTTCTTC
d_call: TRBD2; clone_size: -; v_call: TRBV11-2; j_call: TRBJ2-7; cdr3_aa: CASSLTKVAGGYKQYF; cdr3_nt: TGTGCCAGCAGCTTGACCAAGGTAGCGGGAGGCTACAAGCAGTACTTC
d_call: -; clone_size: few; v_call: TRBV6-2/TRBV6-3; j_call: TRBJ2-7; cdr3_aa: CASSHGGIYEQYF; cdr3_nt: TGTGCCAGCAGCCACGGTGGGATCTACGAGCAGTACTTC
d_call: -; clone_size: many; v_call: TRBV5-5; j_call: TRBJ2-2; cdr3_aa: CASSRDNPNTGELFF; cdr3_nt: TGTGCCAGCAGTCGGGACAACCCGAACACCGGGGAGCTGTTTTTT
d_call: -; clone_size: -; v_call: TRBV6-1; j_call: TRBJ2-1; cdr3_aa: CASSDLGSSSYNEQFF; cdr3_nt: TGTGCCAGCAGTGACCTTGGGTCGAGCTCCTACAATGAGCAGTTCTTC
d_call: TRBD2; clone_size: -; v_call: TRBV29-1; j_call: TRBJ2-5; cdr3_aa: CSVGGTSGRQETQYF; cdr3_nt: TGCAGCGTTGGCGGGACTAGCGGGAGGCAAGAGACCCAGTACTTC
d_call: -; clone_size: -; v_call: TRBV7-8; j_call: TRBJ2-2; cdr3_aa: CASSLAELTTGELFF; cdr3_nt: TGTGCCAGCAGCTTAGCGGAACTTACCACCGGGGAGCTGTTTTTT
d_call: TRBD2; clone_size: -; v_call: TRBV6-1; j_call: TRBJ2-5; cdr3_aa: CASSEGTSGRETQYF; cdr3_nt: TGTGCCAGCAGTGAAGGGACTAGCGGGAGGGAGACCCAGTACTTC
d_call: TRBD2; clone_size: -; v_call: TRBV6-6; j_call: TRBJ2-3; cdr3_aa: CASSYLGAGGPDTQYF; cdr3_nt: TGTGCCAGCAGTTACCTCGGGGCGGGAGGGCCAGATACGCAGTATTTT
d_call: TRBD1; clone_size: -; v_call: TRBV5-4; j_call: TRBJ2-3; cdr3_aa: CASSGDRGLVDTQYF; cdr3_nt: TGTGCCAGCAGCGGGGACAGGGGGCTAGTAGATACGCAGTATTTT